A single sample gave rise to the 11 T cell receptor beta chains below, sequenced in a study of cytomegalovirus exposure and HLA in healthy donors. A multiplex PCR was run with 60 Vbeta primers and 13 Jbeta primers. TCRdb's copy holds only in-frame clones and misses some; the assay was immunoSEQ multiplex PCR. The table lists about 170,000 clones, approximately 81% of them singletons, with over 0.65% in the top ten. Sequenced sample: PBMCs. These receptors originate from a young woman in good health and CMV-seronegative.

The V and J genes are TRBV5-4 and TRBJ2-7; 12 positions match TRBD2. The V gene's germline CDR1 is SGHNT and CDR2 YYREEE (reference sequence). After removal of 4 bases from V and 7 bases from J, the junction contained 15 bases not matched to a gene. This CDR3 has 17 residues. CDR3 in DNA: TGTGCCAGCAGCGAGACTAGCGGGAGAAGGTCTCCGCGTGAGCAGTACTTC. This translates into CASSETSGRRSPREQYF.

V is TRBV5-1 and J is TRBJ1-1; 11 nucleotides agree with TRBD1. This CDR3 comprises 16 residues. V gave up 2 bases and J gave up 0 bases; unmatched junction bases: 3. CDR1 and CDR2 (germline): SGHRS, YFSETQ. The CDR3 region has the DNA TGCGCCAGCAGCTTTGGGACAGGGGGAGTGAACACTGAAGCTTTCTTT. It translates to CASSFGTGGVNTEAFF.

This sequence joins TRBV4-3 and TRBJ2-7, with TRBD1 as a possible D gene (6 bases). This CDR3 comprises 15 residues. V shed 0 bases and J shed 2 bases, with 11 bases lying between them. Germline CDR1 reads LGHNA; CDR2 reads YSLEER. DNA for the CDR3: TGCGCCAGCAGCCAAGACACAGGGACCCCCTACGAGCAGTACTTC. Protein sequence: CASSQDTGTPYEQYF.

This rearrangement joins TRBV14 to TRBJ2-1; a weak D match, TRBD1 (6 bases). CDR1 and CDR2 from the germline V gene are SGHDN and FVKESK. Trimming pared 4 bases from V and 2 bases from J, leaving 12 bases between. This CDR3 region has 15 residues. The CDR3 DNA reads as TGTGCCAGCAGCCTAACAGGGAACCCCTACAATGAGCAGTTCTTC. Its protein is CASSLTGNPYNEQFF. The complete variable domain, with remaining parts taken from reference TRBV14 and TRBJ2-1, reads EAGVTQFPSHSVIEKGQTVTLRCDPISGHDNLYWYRRVMGKEIKFLLHFVKESKQDESGMPNNRFLAERTGGTYSTLKVQPAELEDSGVYFCASSLTGNPYNEQFFGPGTRLTVL.

V and J are TRBV29-1 and TRBJ2-1; TRBD2 matches 11 bases. There are 15 residues in the CDR3. The J segment lost 8 bases and the V segment lost 7 bases, leaving 13 bases of the junction unmatched. Germline V gene lookup returns CDR1 SQVTM and CDR2 ANQGSEA. This CDR3 reads CSASPGTSGGDEQFF. The CDR3 DNA reads as TGCAGCGCAAGCCCCGGGACTAGCGGAGGCGATGAGCAGTTCTTC.

V and J are TRBV6-4 and TRBJ2-3, with D possibly matching TRBD2 (5 bases). The CDR3 runs to 15 residues. From germline, CDR1 is MRHNA and CDR2 SNTAGT. Trimming cost V 8 bases and J 3 bases, with 18 bases left between them. CDR3 bases: TGTGCCAGCTCTAGGGAAGCGGTGGGAACAGATACGCAGTATTTT. Translation gives CASSREAVGTDTQYF.

V and J are TRBV28 and TRBJ2-7; TRBD2 agrees at 15 bases. The CDR3 length is 16 residues. Trimming at V came to 5 bases and at J to 7 bases, leaving 9 bases not matched to a gene. Germline assignment: CDR1 MDHEN and CDR2 SYDVKM. CDR3 bases: TGTGCCAGCAGTGTTACCGGGACTAGCGGGAGGTTAGAGCAGTACTTC. This translates into CASSVTGTSGRLEQYF.

This clone has just a few counts. This chain joins TRBV6-5 and TRBJ1-1, with D hard to call. CDR1 is MNHEY and CDR2 is SVGAGI in the germline V gene. The V gene lost 7 bases and the J gene lost 1 base, with 10 bases spanning the gap. The CDR3 length is 13 residues. CDR3 DNA sequence: TGTGCCAGCATGAGGGCCCGGAACACTGAAGCTTTCTTT. Protein product: CASMRARNTEAFF.

The V call is TRBV7-9, the J call TRBJ2-7, with 8 nucleotides matching TRBD1. V lost 5 bases and J lost 2; bases outside the gene matches: 8. The CDR3 runs 15 residues. Germline CDR1 is SEHNR and CDR2 is FQNEAQ (reference sequence). The CDR3 region has the DNA TGTGCCAGCAGCCCACCACGGACAGGGCCCTACGAGCAGTACTTC. Its protein is CASSPPRTGPYEQYF.

V gene TRBV19 combines with J gene TRBJ2-7, with 8 bases aligning to TRBD1. V lost 10 bases, J lost 7 bases, and 12 bases stayed unmatched. The CDR3 runs to 13 residues. In germline, CDR1 is LNHDA, CDR2 SQIVND (reference sequence). This chain's CDR3 is CATMWAGGEEQYF. Here the CDR3 DNA reads TGTGCCACAATGTGGGCAGGGGGCGAGGAGCAGTACTTC.

This CDR3 reads CASSRGTGDYGYTF. The CDR3 DNA sequence: TGCGCCAGCAGCCGCGGGACAGGGGACTATGGCTACACCTTC. J is TRBJ1-2 and V is TRBV4-1, with TRBD1 matching 10 bases. This CDR3 has 14 amino acids. The ends lost 4 bases at V and 3 bases at J; junction bases unmatched: 2. Germline-derived CDR1 and CDR2 are MGHRA and YSYEKL.